This TCR beta chain comes out of a study of CD8+CD57+ T cells in acquired aplastic anemia (dated by TCRdb to the late 2010s). Describing the broader study: Extracted DNA from sorted CD4+ and CD8+ cells averaged approximately 3.4 ug, ranging from roughly 0.17 to 30 ug. CD8+CD57+ expansion was defined as frequency above the mean frequency observed in healthy subjects.

Genomic DNA was used as template for profiling of TCR beta VDJ combinations and CDR3 sequences. An Illumina HiSeq 2000 was used for TCR repertoire sequencing. Per the original workflow: Repertoire assessment relied on Simpson's diversity index, CDR3 size and DJ length profiles, and TRBV/TRBJ rearrangement plots. Whichever DNA sequence was most abundant in the deep sequencing data was defined as the immunodominant clone. CDR3 amino acid sequences were checked for sharing across subjects and were also compared against the VDJdb database and published repertoires. TCRdb reprocessed the public reads (quality trimming at Q25 with fastp, clone calling with MiXCR) and kept in-frame beta chains. For every CDR3 protein sequence, its rows merge into one entry that carries the most common genes and DNA. These V and J calls originate from TCRdb's pipeline instead of the authors' own analysis. The sample yields about 98,000 distinct CDR3 sequences; around 70% were counted once. 65% of the sample goes to the ten largest clones.

Beyond this particular receptor, the publication reports: Although 25 to 30 CD8+ CDR3 sequences were shared by patients and controls, these sequences appeared highly expressed in patients and within the immunodominant clones of patients. CD8+ Simpson's diversity did not differ significantly between patients and healthy controls (P=0.060).

Flow cytometry had shown CD8+CD57+ cell expansion in the patients selected for sequencing. Every patient had a diagnosis of severe acquired aplastic anemia based on International Study of Aplastic Anemia and Agranulocytosis and Camitta criteria. Patients had received no therapy at the time of blood sampling. The study deep-sequenced TCR repertoires of sorted CD4+ and CD8+ blood T cells from severe aplastic anemia patients and healthy subjects. Patients were enrolled under clinicaltrials.gov protocols 00001620, 01623167, 00001397, 00071045, 00081523 and 00961064 in the USA. Ficoll-Paque density gradient centrifugation was used to isolate peripheral blood mononuclear cells. Before DNA extraction, CD4+ and CD8+ T cells were sorted with FACS or magnetic beads. To note about this clonotype: Its antigen is still unknown. An end of the junction does not agree with germline; a read error may underlie this.

Per the germline V gene, ENHRY is the CDR1 and SYGVKD is the CDR2. Inclusive of the bounding cysteine and phenylalanine, the CDR3 is 15 residues long. The DNA shown is the 45-base CDR3, in frame from base 1. The material sequenced was sorted CD4+, CD8+, or CD8+CD57+ T cells (not recorded which) from PBMCs. The rearranged segments are TRBV10-3 and TRBJ2-5; TRBD2 is a weak D gene call, 6 bases matching. The clonotype originates from a human donor with aplastic anemia. The CDR3 is CASSSYAGQGETQYF. The DNA sequence reads TGTGCCAGCAGTTCTTACGCGGGGCAGGGAGAGACCCAGTACTTC.